This T cell receptor (beta chain) emerged from a study of blood T cell repertoires in COVID-19. Study at large: Sources were T cells, B-cell-depleted T cells, or PBMCs; the material itself was cDNA or gDNA.

This CDR3 contains 18 residues. V lost 6 bases, J lost 7 bases, and 30 bases lay in between. Germline CDR1 is MGHRA and CDR2 is YSYEKL. Per the original methods: Amplification from reference gene primers served as the basis for estimated nucleated cell counts. Assay used: immunoSEQ multiplex PCR; TCRdb lists only in-frame clones, some missing. Clonal size and the V and J genes are those of that table, whereas D and trimming came from the DNA. The sample has some 200,000 clones; roughly 80% are singletons. Cohort placement rested on clinical history that participants reported themselves. The study counted Cohort 3 donors as recovered given two negative PCRs, clearance, or symptom resolution.

The TCR sequence derives from a man aged 35-49 years who had recovered from COVID-19. Sequenced input: PBMCs or T cells enriched from blood (not recorded which). This sequence joins TRBV4-1 and TRBJ2-5; the D gene is possibly TRBD2 (6 bases). CDR3 sequence: CASRQIRDGGNPEGTQYF. The CDR3 DNA sequence: TGCGCCAGCAGGCAGATAAGGGATGGCGGGAACCCCGAAGGGACCCAGTACTTC.